The following is a T cell receptor beta chain sequence with its context. Its antigen is not known. The data stem from a study of long-term antiretroviral therapy in people with HIV. A v3.0 immunoSEQ assay was performed at survey level. Profiling relied on immunoSEQ multiplex PCR, and the TCRdb table lists in-frame clones only, not all of them. The data contain about 30,000 clones, roughly 92% of them singletons. The CDR3 has 18 residues. V gave up 1 base and J gave up 4 bases; unmatched junction bases: 13. CDR1 and CDR2 from the germline V gene are SQVTM and ANQGSEA. Study findings and constraints: The blood, collected between about 2003 and 2017, was possibly taken under older ART regimens.

The rearrangement links TRBV29-1 to TRBJ2-5; 12 bases are shared with TRBD1. The clonotype originates from a woman aged 40-49 years with HIV. Sample: unsorted PBMCs, taken around 6.5 years after starting antiretroviral therapy. The CDR3 loop is CSVEVYRDRGRVVETQYF. In DNA, the CDR3 is TGCAGCGTTGAAGTATACCGGGACAGGGGGCGAGTGGTAGAGACCCAGTACTTC.